The clone carrying this T cell receptor beta chain has at least ten counts. In the library, individual cDNA molecules carried attached unique molecular identifiers. TCRdb re-analysed the 5' RACE reads in MiXCR, keeping a single row per CDR3 protein. Found here are roughly 69,000 distinct CDR3 sequences, about 10% of them singletons; the top ten hold roughly 12%. The entry originates in a study of early T cells in non-severe SARS-CoV-2 infection. Across the whole study: Sequenced material consisted of bulk RNA (from unsorted whole blood), and chains were unpaired.

The V gene end was trimmed by 5 bases and the J gene end by 2 bases; junction bases not matched to a gene: 4. CDR1 and CDR2 (germline): SNHLY, FYNNEI. The CDR3 contains 15 residues. The specimen was whole blood, collected at baseline. This TCR came from an adult who was a healthcare worker with PCR-confirmed SARS-CoV-2 infection or an uninfected control (not recorded which). V and J are TRBV2 and TRBJ2-5; 11 bases fit TRBD2. The CDR3 nucleotides read TGTGCCAGCAGTCGAGGGACTAGCGGACAAGAGACCCAGTACTTC. Translated: CASSRGTSGQETQYF.